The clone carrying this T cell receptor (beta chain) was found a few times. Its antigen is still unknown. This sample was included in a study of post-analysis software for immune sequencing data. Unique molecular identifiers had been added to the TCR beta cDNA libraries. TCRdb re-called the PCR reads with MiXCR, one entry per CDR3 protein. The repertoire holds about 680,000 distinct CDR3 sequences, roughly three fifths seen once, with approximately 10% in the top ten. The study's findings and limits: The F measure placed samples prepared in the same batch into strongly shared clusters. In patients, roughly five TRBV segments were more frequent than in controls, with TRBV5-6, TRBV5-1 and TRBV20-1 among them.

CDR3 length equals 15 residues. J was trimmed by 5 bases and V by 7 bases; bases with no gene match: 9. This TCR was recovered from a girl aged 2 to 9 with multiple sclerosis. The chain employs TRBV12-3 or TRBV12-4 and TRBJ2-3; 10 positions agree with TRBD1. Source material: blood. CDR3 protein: CASTLDRGPIDTQYF. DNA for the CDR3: TGTGCCAGCACCCTAGACAGGGGGCCCATAGATACGCAGTATTTT.